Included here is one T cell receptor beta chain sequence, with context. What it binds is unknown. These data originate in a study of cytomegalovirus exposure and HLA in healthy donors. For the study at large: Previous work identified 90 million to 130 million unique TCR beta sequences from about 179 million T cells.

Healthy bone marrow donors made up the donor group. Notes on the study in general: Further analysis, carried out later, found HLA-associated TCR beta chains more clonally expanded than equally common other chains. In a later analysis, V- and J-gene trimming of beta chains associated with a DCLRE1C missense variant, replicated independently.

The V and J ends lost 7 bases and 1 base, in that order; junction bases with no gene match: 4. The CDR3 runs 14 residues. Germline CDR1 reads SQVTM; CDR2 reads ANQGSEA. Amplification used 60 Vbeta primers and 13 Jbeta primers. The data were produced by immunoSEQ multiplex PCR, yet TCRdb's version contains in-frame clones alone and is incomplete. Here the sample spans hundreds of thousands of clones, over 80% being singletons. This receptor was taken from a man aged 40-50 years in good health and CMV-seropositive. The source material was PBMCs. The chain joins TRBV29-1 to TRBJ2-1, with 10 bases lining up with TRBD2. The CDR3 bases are TGCAGCGGAGGACTAGCGGAATCCTACAATGAGCAGTTCTTC. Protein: CSGGLAESYNEQFF.